The rows below give T cell receptor beta chains drawn from one sample of a study of blood T cells in healthy people across ages. MiXCR, applied by TCRdb to the 5' RACE reads, yields one record per CDR3 protein. Altogether hundreds of thousands of distinct CDR3 sequences are present, about 45% being singletons, with the ten largest covering approximately 18%. Sequencing was carried out using blood. The receptors were sampled from a man older than 75 in good health. CDR3s include the opening cysteine and the closing phenylalanine or tryptophan. D genes are given only for firm matches. Where a row states a size, it is once, few, many or the class of an expanded clone; other rows omit it.

CDR3 length	clone size	D gene	V gene	J gene	CDR3 DNA	CDR3 protein
16	once	NA	TRBV4-1	TRBJ2-5	TGCGCCAGCAGCCAAGTTACGACGAGTGGATTGGGGACCCAGTACTTC	CASSQVTTSGLGTQYF
12	NA	NA	TRBV28	TRBJ2-3	TGTGCTCACGGTCGGAGAACAGATACGCAGTATTTT	CAHGRRTDTQYF
14	NA	TRBD2	TRBV29-1	TRBJ2-1	TGCAGCGTCCTCGCCCAGGGAGGGAGCAATGAGCAGTTCTTC	CSVLAQGGSNEQFF
14	few	TRBD2	TRBV5-6	TRBJ2-3	TGTGCCAGCAGCCGGGGACTAGTTGTTGATACGCAGTATTTT	CASSRGLVVDTQYF
12	NA	NA	TRBV10-3	TRBJ2-5	TGTGCCATCAGTGGCGAGGGGGAGACCCAGTACTTC	CAISGEGETQYF
15	few	TRBD1	TRBV4-3	TRBJ2-2	TGCGCCAGCAGCCAAGAAACAGGGGTTACCGGGGAGCTGTTTTTT	CASSQETGVTGELFF
12	NA	NA	TRBV20-1	TRBJ1-1	TGCAGTGCTAGGCCGGACGCAATTGAAGCTTTCTTT	CSARPDAIEAFF
13	many	NA	TRBV6-2/TRBV6-3	TRBJ1-2	TGTGCCAGCAGTTCGACAGAGGACTATGGCTACACCTTC	CASSSTEDYGYTF
10	NA	NA	TRBV25-1	TRBJ2-4	TGTGCCAGCAGGGACCCCGGAGGGTACTTC	CASRDPGGYF
16	NA	NA	TRBV20-1	TRBJ1-6	TGCAGTGCTAGAATTGCGGGGGCGCAAAATAATTCACCCCTCCACTTT	CSARIAGAQNNSPLHF
13	NA	NA	TRBV7-7	TRBJ2-1	TGTGCCAGCAGCTTCACGACTGACAATGAGCAGTTCTTC	CASSFTTDNEQFF
14	NA	NA	TRBV11-2	TRBJ2-1	TGTGCCAGCAGCTTGGGGGGACCCCTTGGGGAGCAGTTCTTC	CASSLGGPLGEQFF
13	NA	TRBD2	TRBV10-3	TRBJ2-3	TGTGCCATCAAGGCGGGAGGGACAGATACGCAGTATTTT	CAIKAGGTDTQYF
16	NA	TRBD2	TRBV3-1	TRBJ2-1	TGTGCCAGCAGCCAATCCGGGACTAGAACGGCAGATGAGCAGTTCTTC	CASSQSGTRTADEQFF
16	few	TRBD2	TRBV9	TRBJ2-1	TGTGCCAGCAGCGTATATGGCGGGAGAGGAGGGGATGAGCAGTTCTTC	CASSVYGGRGGDEQFF
19	NA	TRBD2	TRBV4-2	TRBJ2-3	TGTGCCAGCAGCCCCCGGACTAGCGGGGGTACCTGGGGAACAGATACGCAGTATTTT	CASSPRTSGGTWGTDTQYF
15	NA	TRBD2	TRBV2	TRBJ2-3	TGTGCCAGCAGTACCCGACTAGCGGGAGAAGATACGCAGTATTTT	CASSTRLAGEDTQYF
14	few	NA	TRBV7-8	TRBJ2-6	TGTGCCAGCAGCCCGGGCTCTGGGGCCGACGTCCTGACTTTC	CASSPGSGADVLTF
14	NA	NA	TRBV12-3/TRBV12-4	TRBJ2-7	TGTGCCAGCAGTCCCTCAAAGGGAAACTACGAGCAGTACTTC	CASSPSKGNYEQYF
16	NA	NA	TRBV13	TRBJ2-2	TGTGCCAGCAGCCCGTGGGTCAAGGAGAACACCGGGGAGCTGTTTTTT	CASSPWVKENTGELFF
12	NA	NA	TRBV19	TRBJ2-7	TGTGCCAGTGTCGGGACGGCCGGCGAGCAGTACTTC	CASVGTAGEQYF
12	once	NA	TRBV29-1	TRBJ2-6	TGCAGCGTTGGGGTCGGGGCCAACGTCCTGACTTTC	CSVGVGANVLTF
14	many	TRBD1	TRBV5-1	TRBJ2-7	TGCGCCAGCAGCTTGGGACAGGGGCACTACGAGCAGTACTTC	CASSLGQGHYEQYF
14	NA	NA	TRBV5-1	TRBJ2-3	TGCGTCAGCAGTTTGGCTCAGATTCCAGATACGCAGTATTTT	CVSSLAQIPDTQYF
16	NA	TRBD2	TRBV3-1	TRBJ2-5	TGTGCCAGCAGCCCCACTAGCGGGAGGTATTCGAATGAGCAGTACTTC	CASSPTSGRYSNEQYF
17	NA	NA	TRBV25-1	TRBJ2-3	TGTGCCAGCAGTGAATGGAGGGGCCTAAGGGGGTTGAATACGCAGTATTTT	CASSEWRGLRGLNTQYF
12	few	TRBD1	TRBV10-3	TRBJ2-7	TGTGCCACTGACAGGGGGAACGGCGAGCAGTACTTC	CATDRGNGEQYF
12	NA	NA	TRBV2	TRBJ2-7	TGTGCCAGCAAAGGACGGATACACGAGCAGTACTTC	CASKGRIHEQYF
17	few	TRBD2	TRBV20-1	TRBJ2-4	TGCAGTGCGGAGAGGTCTAGCGGGGAGATAGCCAAAAACATTCAGTACTTC	CSAERSSGEIAKNIQYF
17	NA	NA	TRBV6-2/TRBV6-3	TRBJ2-6	TGTGCCAGCAGTCGGAGTCTAGATCGCTCTGGGGCCAACGTCCTGACTTTC	CASSRSLDRSGANVLTF
16	many	TRBD2	TRBV20-1	TRBJ2-3	TGCAGTGCTAGGCCGTTTGGGACTAGCGGCACAGATACGCAGTATTTT	CSARPFGTSGTDTQYF
16	NA	TRBD2	TRBV7-2	TRBJ2-1	TGTGCCAGCAGCTTAGCTGTAGCGGGTTTTTACAATGAGCAGTTCTTC	CASSLAVAGFYNEQFF
14	few	TRBD1	TRBV29-1	TRBJ1-1	TGCAGCGTCGGGACAGGGGGCTGGGACACTGAAGCTTTCTTT	CSVGTGGWDTEAFF
16	NA	TRBD2	TRBV3-1	TRBJ2-1	TGTGCCAGCAGCTCGGGACTAGCGGGAGCAGAAAATGAGCAGTTCTTC	CASSSGLAGAENEQFF
17	NA	NA	TRBV28	TRBJ1-3	TGTGCCAGCAGTTTAACAACTGGGCAAGTATTTGGAAACACCATATATTTT	CASSLTTGQVFGNTIYF
15	NA	TRBD2	TRBV4-3	TRBJ2-1	TGCGCCAGCAGCCAACTACTAGCGGGAGAAAGTGAGCAGTTCTTC	CASSQLLAGESEQFF
12	many	NA	TRBV29-1	TRBJ2-1	TGCAGCGTTGCCCCGGGACGTTTTGAGCAGTTCTTC	CSVAPGRFEQFF
13	NA	NA	TRBV20-1	TRBJ2-7	TGCAGTGCTAAGAAACCGGGACCCTACGAGCAGTACTTC	CSAKKPGPYEQYF
12	NA	NA	TRBV28	TRBJ1-1	TGTGCCGGCAAGACACGTAACACTGAAGCTTTCTTT	CAGKTRNTEAFF
15	NA	NA	TRBV5-1	TRBJ2-3	TGCGCCAGCAGCTTGGCCCTAGCAGGCACAGATACGCAGTATTTT	CASSLALAGTDTQYF
14	NA	NA	TRBV29-1	TRBJ2-7	TGCAGCGTTAACAAGGGGGAGGGCCGGTACGAGCAGTACTTC	CSVNKGEGRYEQYF
15	few	NA	TRBV29-1	TRBJ2-6	TGCAGCGTTTCGACAGGATCCTCTGGGGCCAACGTCCTGACTTTC	CSVSTGSSGANVLTF
16	NA	NA	TRBV20-1	TRBJ2-3	TGCAGTGCTATAGCGGCCGGGCTCTCTAGCACAGATACGCAGTATTTT	CSAIAAGLSSTDTQYF
15	many	NA	TRBV4-3	TRBJ2-5	TGCGCCAGCAGCCAAGTTTACAGGGGAGGAGAGACCCAGTACTTC	CASSQVYRGGETQYF
12	NA	NA	TRBV7-2	TRBJ2-3	TGTGCCAGCGCGTCGGAGATTAATACGCAGTATTTT	CASASEINTQYF
14	NA	TRBD2	TRBV10-3	TRBJ2-1	TGTGCCACAACAGCGGGAGGGCCTAGGAATGAGCAGTTCTTC	CATTAGGPRNEQFF
14	NA	NA	TRBV20-1	TRBJ2-5	TGCAGTGCTGACCCGCCCCAGGGCCGAGAGACCCAGTACTTC	CSADPPQGRETQYF
13	NA	NA	TRBV7-9	TRBJ2-7	TGTGCCAGCAGCGAAGACAAAATCTACGAGCAGTACTTC	CASSEDKIYEQYF
14	NA	NA	TRBV7-2	TRBJ2-2	TGTGCCAGCAGCCGTACAGGGTCGGCCGGGGAGCTGTTTTTT	CASSRTGSAGELFF
16	NA	NA	TRBV6-6	TRBJ2-2	TGTGCCGGCAGTTTCCGCAGCGGGTCGAACACCGGGGAGCTGTTTTTT	CAGSFRSGSNTGELFF
16	NA	TRBD1	TRBV7-6	TRBJ2-3	TGTGCCAGCAGCTTAAGTGGACAGGGACCCACAGATACGCAGTATTTT	CASSLSGQGPTDTQYF
14	few	TRBD2	TRBV29-1	TRBJ2-5	TGCAGCGTTGTGTCGGCTAGCGGGAGCTGGGAGCAGTACTTC	CSVVSASGSWEQYF
15	many	TRBD1	TRBV28	TRBJ1-5	TGTGCCAGCGTAAAACCGGGACAGGGTGTTCAGCCCCAGCATTTT	CASVKPGQGVQPQHF
12	few	TRBD2	TRBV29-1	TRBJ2-5	TGCAGCCTTATACTAGCGGAAGAGACCCAGTACTTC	CSLILAEETQYF